This T cell receptor beta chain was identified in a study of identical twins. The study, taken as a whole, reports: Low generation-probability sequences were in excess among twin-shared out-of-frame alpha sequences. Twins' excess sharing was less marked for out-of-frame beta sequences.

V lost 2 bases, J lost 3 bases, and 8 bases lay in between. This CDR3 comprises 14 residues. Germline V gene sequence: CDR1 SGDLS, CDR2 YYNGEE. Comments on this clonotype: The antigen is undetermined.

From the 5' RACE reads, TCRdb called clonotypes with MiXCR, one entry per CDR3 protein. The sample has hundreds of thousands of distinct CDR3 sequences; 20% to 25% are singletons. The sample was also reused in another study, on T cells expressing NK-cell markers. That publication notes: Obtained from sorted CD3+CD56+NKG2C+, CD3+CD56+NKG2C- and CD3+CD56-NKG2C+ T cells were the TCR beta repertoires.

This sequence was found in a woman aged 18-30 years in good health. This chain joins TRBV9 and TRBJ2-2; unclear D gene. What was sequenced was PBMCs. The CDR3 DNA follows: TGTGCCAGCAGCGTCGACCTGGACACCGGGGAGCTGTTTTTT. It specifies CASSVDLDTGELFF.